This T cell receptor (beta chain) was obtained from a study of blood T cell repertoires in COVID-19. Study details: Acute and convalescent COVID-19 samples came from the United States, Italy and Spain. T cells, B-cell-depleted T cells, or PBMCs provided the cDNA or gDNA that served as material.

The authors' processing: How many nucleated cells were present was estimated from reference gene primer amplification. The protocol was immunoSEQ multiplex PCR, while the TCRdb copy is restricted to in-frame clones and leaves out a portion. That table gives V, J and clone size, and the DNA gave D and trimming. The profile shows around 84,000 clones, about 90% of them singletons. The TCR sequence derives from a man aged 50-60 years with active COVID-19. Material for sequencing was peripheral blood.

The CDR3 DNA follows: TGTGCCAGCAGTTACGCCAGGGTCGAGCAGTACTTC. This codes for CASSYARVEQYF. The chain combines TRBV6-6 with TRBJ2-7, with D tentatively TRBD1 (5 bases). V lost 2 bases, J lost 6 bases, and 8 bases lay in between. Germline CDR1 MNHNY, CDR2 SVGAGI (reference sequence). The CDR3 runs 12 residues.